The rows below give T cell receptor beta chains drawn from one sample of a study of cytomegalovirus exposure and HLA in healthy donors. Clones were read by immunoSEQ multiplex PCR, and TCRdb kept only the in-frame ones, dropping some. The sample yields about 140,000 clones, 80% to 85% seen once. Material for sequencing was PBMCs. The receptors shown here come from a female donor in good health and CMV-seronegative. CDR3s include the opening cysteine and the closing phenylalanine or tryptophan. Fields, in order: D gene, clone size, V gene, J gene, CDR3 protein, CDR3 DNA. D genes are given only for firm matches. Where a row states a size, it is once, few, many or the class of an expanded clone; other rows omit it.

>TRBD1|NA|TRBV19|TRBJ1-1
CASTSTGVLMNTEAFF
TGTGCCAGTACCTCTACAGGGGTCTTAATGAACACTGAAGCTTTCTTT
>NA|NA|TRBV11-2|TRBJ2-7
CASSFGVYEQYF
TGTGCCAGCAGCTTCGGGGTCTACGAGCAGTACTTC
>TRBD2|NA|TRBV6-1|TRBJ2-2
CASSSGLATGELFF
TGTGCCAGCAGCTCGGGACTAGCCACCGGGGAGCTGTTTTTT
>NA|NA|TRBV27|TRBJ1-1
CASSFYLNTEAFF
TGTGCCAGCAGTTTTTACTTGAACACTGAAGCTTTCTTT
>NA|NA|TRBV18|TRBJ2-5
CASSPPQGGGTQYF
TGTGCCAGCTCACCACCCCAGGGCGGCGGGACCCAGTACTTC
>NA|NA|TRBV28|TRBJ1-2
CASSLILLANYGYTF
TGTGCCAGCAGTTTAATACTGTTAGCTAACTATGGCTACACCTTC
>NA|NA|TRBV27|TRBJ2-7
CASSLKTGDSYEQYF
TGTGCCAGCAGTTTAAAGACAGGTGACTCCTACGAGCAGTACTTC
>NA|few|TRBV6-6|TRBJ1-1
CASSYSAGMNTEAFF
TGTGCCAGCAGTTACTCTGCGGGGATGAACACTGAAGCTTTCTTT
>TRBD1|few|TRBV6-5|TRBJ2-2
CASRQGTVNTGELFF
TGTGCCAGCAGGCAGGGGACAGTGAACACCGGGGAGCTGTTTTTT
>TRBD2|NA|TRBV4-2|TRBJ2-6
CASSQGTSSSRANVLTF
TGTGCCAGCAGCCAAGGGACTAGCAGCTCTCGGGCCAACGTCCTGACTTTC
>NA|NA|TRBV7-9|TRBJ2-1
CASSSHSVGMANEQFF
TGTGCCAGCAGCTCCCACTCAGTCGGGATGGCGAATGAGCAGTTCTTC
>TRBD2|NA|TRBV2|TRBJ2-7
CASELADYEQYF
TGTGCCAGCGAGCTAGCGGACTACGAGCAGTACTTC
>NA|NA|TRBV4-1|TRBJ2-3
CASSQVGTANTDTQYF
TGCGCCAGCAGCCAAGTCGGGACTGCGAACACAGATACGCAGTATTTT
>TRBD1|once|TRBV25-1|TRBJ1-2
CASNGPRDRAAGYTF
TGTGCCAGCAACGGTCCTAGGGACAGGGCCGCTGGCTACACCTTC
>NA|NA|TRBV6-4|TRBJ2-3
CASSDLSTDTQYF
TGTGCCAGCAGTGACTTAAGCACAGATACGCAGTATTTT
>TRBD1|NA|TRBV5-1|TRBJ2-7
CASSPQGADYEQYF
TGCGCCAGCAGCCCCCAGGGGGCGGATTACGAGCAGTACTTC
>TRBD1|NA|TRBV5-1|TRBJ1-2
CASSLVGDRDTYGYTF
TGCGCCAGCAGCTTGGTCGGGGACAGGGATACCTATGGCTACACCTTC
>NA|NA|TRBV29-1|TRBJ2-1
CSVEEGAMNEQFF
TGCAGCGTTGAGGAGGGGGCGATGAATGAGCAGTTCTTC
>TRBD2|NA|TRBV6-5|TRBJ2-7
CASSPSGRAAEQYF
TGTGCCAGCAGTCCCAGTGGGAGGGCAGCCGAGCAGTACTTC
>TRBD1|NA|TRBV15|TRBJ2-5
CATSFGTGVETQYF
TGTGCCACTTCATTCGGGACAGGAGTGGAGACCCAGTACTTC
>NA|NA|TRBV10-3|TRBJ1-3
CAISGAAGNTIYF
TGTGCCATCAGTGGGGCCGCTGGAAACACCATATATTTT
>TRBD2|NA|TRBV5-4|TRBJ2-7
CASSSGTSGGYYEQYF
TGTGCCAGCAGCTCGGGGACTAGCGGGGGCTACTACGAGCAGTACTTC
>NA|NA|TRBV29-1|TRBJ1-1
CSVLGPQGTEAFF
TGCAGCGTCCTAGGACCCCAGGGAACTGAAGCTTTCTTT
>NA|NA|TRBV27|TRBJ2-7
CASSLQRAPYEQYF
TGTGCCAGCAGTCTTCAGCGGGCCCCCTACGAGCAGTACTTC
>TRBD1|NA|TRBV4-2|TRBJ1-4
CASSLLRDRGNEKLFF
TGTGCCAGCAGCCTCCTGAGGGACAGGGGGAATGAAAAACTGTTTTTT
>NA|NA|TRBV28|TRBJ1-5
CASIRGGKGPQHF
TGTGCCAGCATCCGGGGGGGGAAGGGGCCCCAGCATTTT
>TRBD1|NA|TRBV27|TRBJ2-3
CASRRQGKLTDTQYF
TGTGCCAGCAGACGACAGGGGAAGTTGACAGATACGCAGTATTTT
>TRBD1|NA|TRBV6-5|TRBJ1-1
CASSQNRGRGTEAFF
TGTGCCAGCAGTCAGAACAGGGGGCGGGGCACTGAAGCTTTCTTT
>TRBD1|once|TRBV6-6|TRBJ2-7
CASSTGTDFYEQYF
TGTGCCAGCAGTACGGGGACAGACTTCTACGAGCAGTACTTC